The sequence of this TCR beta chain was determined in a study of graft-versus-host responses after intestinal transplantation. Study-level background: All of the recipients had induction that used anti-thymocyte globulin, then tacrolimus and steroids for 2 to 3 years.

Study conclusions and caveats: GvH clone levels peaked in circulation, and this peak was associated with early post-transplant HvG declines.

TCRdb keeps only in-frame clones here, not all; method: immunoSEQ multiplex PCR. The table has 4,500 to 5,500 clones, roughly 30% seen once; the top ten hold under 30%. V was clipped by 5 bases and J by 5 bases; unmatched bases: 11. The CDR3 length is 15 residues. Germline values: CDR1 GTSNPN, CDR2 SVGIG (reference sequence). Responder cells labeled with CFSE (around 200,000) were co-plated with irradiated stimulator cells labeled with violet dye (around 200,000). The reaction was completed, and proliferating CFSE-low CD3+CD4+ and CD3+CD8+ responders were then sorted. This chain uses TRBV30 with TRBJ2-1, with TRBD2 identical over 8 bases. The receptor was derived from a human patient who was an organ donor for intestinal transplantation. This material consisted of alloreactive CD8+ T cells from a mixed lymphocyte reaction culture, taken before transplantation. Stated subset: CFSE-low proliferating T cells sorted from roughly six-day pre-transplant mixed lymphocyte reaction (GvH or HvG direction). The CDR3 DNA follows: TGTGCCTGGGAAGATGGATCCGGGGGGGACAATGAGCAGTTCTTC. Translating it yields CAWEDGSGGDNEQFF. Together with reference TRBV30 and TRBJ2-1, the CDR3 gives the full variable domain: SQTIHQWPATLVQPVGSPLSLECTVEGTSNPNLYWYRQAAGRGLQLLFYSVGIGQISSEVPQNLSASRPQDRQFILSSKKLLLSDSGFYLCAWEDGSGGDNEQFFGPGTRLTVL.